These 26 T cell receptor beta chains came from one sample sequenced in a study of breast tumors, draining lymph nodes, adjacent tissues. MiXCR, run by TCRdb on the multiplex PCR reads, gives a single entry per CDR3 protein. This sample has some 66,000 distinct CDR3 sequences, with approximately 54% found just once. The sequencing sample was made of breast tumor tissue. The receptor set was obtained from a female donor with breast cancer. Some clones in this sample may be carry-over from other donors' samples.

The chain carries TRBV20-1 and TRBJ1-4; the D is unclear. Deletions cut 6 bases from V and 2 bases from J, with 19 bases between. CDR3 length: 16 residues. Germline V gene data show CDR1 as DFQATT and CDR2 as SNEGSKA (reference sequence). The CDR3 region has the DNA TGCAGTGCCATGCGGACTAGCAGTAGCACTAATGAAAAACTGTTTTTT. This translates into CSAMRTSSSTNEKLFF.

This clonotype was counted many times. The chain employs TRBV15 and TRBJ2-2; D call uncertain. Trimming shortened V by 0 bases and J by 6 bases, and 5 bases separated the two germline ends. The CDR3 spans 13 residues. Germline values: CDR1 LNHNV, CDR2 YYDKDF (reference sequence). CDR3 sequence reads: CATSRENAGELFF. CDR3 DNA: TGTGCCACCAGCAGAGAAAACGCCGGGGAGCTGTTTTTT.

The genes are TRBV20-1 and TRBJ1-4; D perhaps matches TRBD1 (6 bases). The CDR3 is made up of 13 amino acids. The V gene's germline CDR1 is DFQATT and CDR2 SNEGSKA (reference sequence). Trimming stripped 5 bases from V and 8 bases from J, with 15 bases between. The CDR3: CSALGGGTEKLFF. CDR3 nucleotide sequence: TGCAGTGCTCTTGGAGGGGGGACGGAAAAACTGTTTTTT.

This clonotype has a count of ten or more. The chain joins TRBV5-1 to TRBJ2-7, with 8 bases that match TRBD2. The CDR3 sequence is 16 residues long. The germline V gene has CDR1 SGHRS and CDR2 YFSETQ. With 2 bases clipped from V and 0 bases from J, the junction kept 7 bases outside the gene matches. The CDR3 DNA is TGCGCCAGCAGCTTAACACTAGCGGACCTCTCCTACGAGCAGTACTTC. This sequence encodes CASSLTLADLSYEQYF.

A few counts support this clonotype. This clone may be a read error of a much larger clone one base away. The CDR3 reads CASGQERLSSYEQYF. For the CDR3, the DNA is TGTGCCAGCGGCCAAGAAAGATTGAGCTCCTACGAGCAGTACTTC. The chain joins TRBV4-2 to TRBJ2-7; D call uncertain. CDR1 and CDR2 from the germline V gene are LGHNA and YNFKEQ. The CDR3 extends over 15 amino acids.

A remark on this clonotype: Mismatch with germline at one junction end may stem from a read error. The CDR3 sequence is CSVSVGERGIYEPYF. The CDR3 DNA reads TGCAGCGTTAGTGTTGGGGAAAGGGGAATCTACGAGCCGTACTTC. This chain connects TRBV29-1 to TRBJ2-7; TRBD1 is a possible D gene (5 bases). This CDR3 comprises 15 residues. CDR1 is SQVTM and CDR2 is ANQGSEA in the germline V gene.

CDR3 nucleotides: TGTGCCAGCAGCTTGGTCGGGACAGGTTCGAGCTACACCTTC. It yields the protein CASSLVGTGSSYTF. The rearrangement uses TRBV5-6 and TRBJ1-2; TRBD1 matches at 8 bases. CDR1 is SGHDT, CDR2 YYEEEE, per germline. V lost 0 bases to trimming and J lost 9 bases; unmatched junction nucleotides: 7. The CDR3 loop spans 14 amino acids. Filled out from reference TRBV5-6 and TRBJ1-2, the complete variable domain reads DAGVTQSPTHLIKTRGQQVTLRCSPKSGHDTVSWYQQALGQGPQFIFQYYEEEERQRGNFPDRFSGHQFPNYSSELNVNALLLGDSALYLCASSLVGTGSSYTFGSGTRLTVV.

The chain employs TRBV3-1 and TRBJ2-1; 13 nucleotides line up with TRBD2. There are 15 residues in the CDR3. The germline CDR1 and CDR2 sequences are LGHDT and YNNKEL (reference sequence). The ends lost 5 bases at V and 5 bases at J; junction bases unmatched: 3. The chain's CDR3 is CASSGTSGTDNEQFF. The CDR3 DNA reads as TGTGCCAGCAGCGGGACTAGCGGGACCGACAATGAGCAGTTCTTC.

The genes are TRBV6-6 and TRBJ1-4; the match to TRBD1 covers 10 bases. The CDR3 sequence is 13 residues long. Germline CDR1 reads MNHNY; CDR2 reads SVGAGI (reference sequence). Losses at the gene ends were 0 bases for V and 16 bases for J; bases not matched to a gene: 5. This chain's CDR3 is CASSYSYRDRGFF. The CDR3, as DNA: TGTGCCAGCAGTTACTCGTACCGGGACAGGGGGTTTTTT.

The rearrangement joins TRBV20-1 to TRBJ2-6; 7 bases are a match to TRBD2. CDR1 is DFQATT and CDR2 is SNEGSKA in the germline V gene (reference sequence). Trimming at V came to 5 bases and at J to 12 bases, leaving 4 bases not matched to a gene. CDR3 size: 11 residues. For the CDR3, the DNA is TGCAGTGCTCCCCGGACTAGCGTCCTGACTTTC. Amino acid sequence: CSAPRTSVLTF.

This clonotype was picked up many times. The V gene is TRBV28, the J gene TRBJ2-3, with 7 positions matching TRBD1. This CDR3 is built from 14 residues. The germline V gene encodes CDR1 MDHEN and CDR2 SYDVKM. J was trimmed by 6 bases and V by 3 bases; bases with no gene match: 6. CDR3 amino acids: CASSFEGADDTQYF. The CDR3 DNA is TGTGCCAGCAGTTTTGAGGGGGCCGATGATACGCAGTATTTT.

The V call is TRBV20-1, the J call TRBJ1-4; 10 bases map to TRBD1. Germline V lookup: CDR1 DFQATT, CDR2 SNEGSKA (reference sequence). V trimming: 3 bases; J trimming: 6 bases; junction bases outside the gene matches: 7. The CDR3 covers 15 residues. The CDR3 sequence is CSARAFGTGDEKLFF. The CDR3 DNA reads as TGCAGTGCTAGGGCGTTCGGGACAGGGGATGAAAAACTGTTTTTT.

Regarding this clonotype: Likely a read error: the CDR3 ends without its conserved phenylalanine or tryptophan. V gene TRBV12-3 or TRBV12-4 combines with J gene TRBJ2-5; 10 nucleotides align to TRBD2. This CDR3 contains 16 residues. Trimming removed 6 bases from V and 4 bases from J; junction bases left unmatched: 11. The CDR3 coding sequence is TGTGCCAGCAGCGAGACAATAGCGGGAGGCGGAGAGACCCAGTACTCC. Encoded protein: CASSETIAGGGETQYS.

Comment on this clonotype: The DNA is left out, because the CDR3 cannot be placed on it with certainty; the CDR3 is given as TCRdb lists it. The gene calls are TRBV29-1 and TRBJ2-1; TRBD1, the table's D call, was not compared with the DNA. With termini counted, the CDR3 has 19 amino acids. The germline V gene has CDR1 SQVTM and CDR2 ANQGSEA. The CDR3 sequence: CSVVYFCASGGNSYNEQFF.

This clonotype was recorded at least ten times. The J gene is TRBJ1-2, the V gene TRBV6-1; 7 bases map to TRBD1. The CDR3 loop spans 15 amino acids. Germline V gene data show CDR1 as MNHNS and CDR2 as SASEGT. Unmatched junction bases numbered 9, after V lost 6 bases and J lost 2 bases. The CDR3 spells CASRRQGGENYGYTF. CDR3 nucleotides: TGTGCCAGCAGACGACAGGGCGGTGAAAACTATGGCTACACCTTC.

By share of the sample, this clonotype is medium-sized. This CDR3 reads CASVRGLTDTQYF. For the CDR3, the DNA is TGTGCCAGCGTGCGAGGCTTAACAGATACGCAGTATTTT. This rearrangement joins TRBV11-2 to TRBJ2-3; D ambiguous. Germline CDR1 is SGHAT and CDR2 is FQNNGV. CDR3 length: 13 amino acids. Trimming removed 8 bases at V and 3 bases at J, with 12 bases between.

This clonotype came up a few times. The chain combines TRBV5-6 with TRBJ2-1, with D uncertain. Germline lookup yields CDR1 SGHDT and CDR2 YYEEEE. Trimming pared 1 base from V and 3 bases from J, leaving 11 bases between. The CDR3 covers 15 residues. The chain's CDR3 is CASSLRHAHYNEQFF. CDR3 DNA sequence: TGTGCCAGCAGCTTGCGACACGCCCACTACAATGAGCAGTTCTTC.

Only a few counts were recorded for this clonotype. V gene TRBV4-2 combines with J gene TRBJ1-3; D is unclear. The V end was cut by 0 bases, the J end by 0 bases, with 24 bases between. The germline CDR1 and CDR2 sequences are LGHNA and YNFKEQ. The CDR3 has 21 amino acids. Here the CDR3 DNA reads TGTGCCAGCAGCCAAGAGGGAAACACAAAGGGTCGCCTTAGCTCTGGAAACACCATATATTTT. It translates to CASSQEGNTKGRLSSGNTIYF.

The chain links TRBV4-3 to TRBJ1-5, with D hard to call. The CDR3 runs to 14 residues. The V end lost 0 bases, the J end lost 6 bases, and 9 bases lay between the germline ends. Germline loops: CDR1 LGHNA, CDR2 YSLEER. The CDR3 DNA reads TGCGCCAGCAGCCAAGATCCGATGGGTCAGCCCCAGCATTTT. This translates into CASSQDPMGQPQHF.

This clonotype was observed many times. A clone one base away is much larger, so this may be a read error. The chain recombines TRBV12-3 or TRBV12-4 with TRBJ1-5, with D perhaps TRBD1 (5 bases). The CDR3 length is 13 residues. V was trimmed by 10 bases and J by 5 bases, leaving 15 bases between them. The CDR3 bases are TGTGCCACCTCAAACGGGGGGGATCAGCCCCAGCATTTT. This codes for CATSNGGDQPQHF.

This chain uses TRBV24-1 with TRBJ1-2, with D unresolved. V was pared by 3 bases and J by 1 base, with 5 bases between. The CDR3 contains 13 residues. Germline assignment: CDR1 KGHDR and CDR2 SFDVKD. The CDR3 DNA sequence: TGTGCCACCAGTGATATATATAACTATGGCTACACCTTC. Its protein product is CATSDIYNYGYTF.

This clonotype occurred many times. V gene TRBV27 combines with J gene TRBJ2-1, with unresolved D. V was clipped by 4 bases and J by 5 bases, with 9 bases between them. The germline V gene has CDR1 MNHEY and CDR2 SMNVEV (reference sequence). This CDR3 contains 13 residues. Written as DNA, the CDR3 is TGTGCCAGCAGTTGGACGGTAAACAATGAGCAGTTCTTC. Translating gives CASSWTVNNEQFF.

This chain links TRBV4-2 with TRBJ2-7; 10 bases are shared with TRBD2. V was clipped by 0 bases and J by 5 bases; unmatched bases: 7. Germline-derived CDR1 and CDR2 are LGHNA and YNFKEQ. The CDR3 totals 16 residues. The CDR3: CASSQDASGSGDEQYF. The CDR3 DNA reads TGTGCCAGCAGCCAAGATGCTAGCGGGAGCGGGGACGAGCAGTACTTC.

The sample holds many counts of this clonotype. Since a much larger clone is just one base distant, this may be a read error. V is TRBV9 and J is TRBJ2-1, with TRBD2 matching over 7 bases. Germline V gene sequence: CDR1 SGDLS, CDR2 YYNGEE. The CDR3 has 15 amino acids. CDR3 loop: CASSVDLADYNEPFF. In DNA form, the CDR3 reads TGTGCCAGCAGCGTAGACCTAGCGGATTACAATGAGCCGTTCTTC.

The gene calls are TRBV4-3 and TRBJ1-2; TRBD1 might be the D (5 bases). Per the germline V gene, CDR1 is LGHNA and CDR2 is YSLEER. This CDR3 is 14 amino acids long. V lost 0 bases and J 7 bases, leaving 12 bases between the germline ends. The CDR3 region is CASSQDVSGGGYTF. In nucleotides, the CDR3 is TGCGCCAGCAGCCAAGATGTATCCGGGGGTGGCTACACCTTC.

This clonotype has ten or more counts. This sequence joins TRBV7-9 and TRBJ1-1; no definite D call. The CDR3 totals 12 residues. Germline V gene sequence: CDR1 SEHNR, CDR2 FQNEAQ (reference sequence). Trimming took off 4 bases at V and 4 bases at J, with 7 bases between the two ends. The CDR3 sequence: CASSSIPTEAFF. For the CDR3, the DNA is TGTGCCAGCAGCTCCATTCCCACTGAAGCTTTCTTT.